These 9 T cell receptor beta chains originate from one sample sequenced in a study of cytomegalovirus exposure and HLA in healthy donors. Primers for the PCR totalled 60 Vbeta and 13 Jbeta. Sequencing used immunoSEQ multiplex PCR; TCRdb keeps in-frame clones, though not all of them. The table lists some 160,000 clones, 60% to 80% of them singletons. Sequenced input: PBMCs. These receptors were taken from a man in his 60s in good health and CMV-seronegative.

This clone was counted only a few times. For the CDR3, the DNA is TGCGCCAGCAGCTTGGCCGGACAGATGGGGTACGAGCAGTACTTC. Amino acids: CASSLAGQMGYEQYF. The J gene is TRBJ2-7, the V gene TRBV5-1; TRBD1 is a possible D gene (6 bases). This CDR3 comprises 15 residues. V lost 0 bases, J lost 4 bases, and 14 bases lay in between. CDR1 is SGHRS, CDR2 YFSETQ, per germline.

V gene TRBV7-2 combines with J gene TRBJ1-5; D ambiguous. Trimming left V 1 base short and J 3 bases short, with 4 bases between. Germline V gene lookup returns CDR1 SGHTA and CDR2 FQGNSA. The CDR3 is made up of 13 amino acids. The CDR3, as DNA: TGTGCCAGCAGCTTAGACTACAATCAGCCCCAGCATTTT. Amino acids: CASSLDYNQPQHF.

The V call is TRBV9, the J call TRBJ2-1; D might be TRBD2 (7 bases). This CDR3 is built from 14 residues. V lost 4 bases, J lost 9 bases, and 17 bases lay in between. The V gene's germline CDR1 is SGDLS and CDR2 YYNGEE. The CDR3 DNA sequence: TGTGCCAGCAGCCCCACCGGCGGGGGCGGTGAGCAGTTCTTC. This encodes CASSPTGGGGEQFF.

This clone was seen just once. The CDR3 DNA reads as TGTGCCAGCAGTTTCCGGGGTAGCGGGAGTGGCAATGAGCAGTTCTTC. This encodes CASSFRGSGSGNEQFF. The V call is TRBV6-5, the J call TRBJ2-1, with 9 positions matching TRBD2. Per the germline V gene, CDR1 is MNHEY and CDR2 is SVGAGI. J was trimmed by 6 bases and V by 4 bases; bases with no gene match: 10. CDR3 length: 16 amino acids.

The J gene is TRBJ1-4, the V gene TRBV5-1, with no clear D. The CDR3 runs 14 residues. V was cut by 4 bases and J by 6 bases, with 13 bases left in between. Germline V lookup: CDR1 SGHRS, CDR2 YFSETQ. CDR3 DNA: TGCGCCAGCAGCAGGTCCGACACCTATGAAAAACTGTTTTTT. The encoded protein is CASSRSDTYEKLFF.

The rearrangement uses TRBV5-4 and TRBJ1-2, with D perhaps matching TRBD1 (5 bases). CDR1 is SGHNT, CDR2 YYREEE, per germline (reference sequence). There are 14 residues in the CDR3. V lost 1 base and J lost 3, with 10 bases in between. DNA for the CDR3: TGTGCCAGCAGCTTGAGGACAACCCACTATGGCTACACCTTC. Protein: CASSLRTTHYGYTF.

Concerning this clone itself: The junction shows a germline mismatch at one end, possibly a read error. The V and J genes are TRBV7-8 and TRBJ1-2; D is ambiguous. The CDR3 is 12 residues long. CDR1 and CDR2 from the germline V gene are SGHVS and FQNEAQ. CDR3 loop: CASSLREEGYPF. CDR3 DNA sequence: TGTGCCAGCAGCTTAAGGGAAGAGGGCTACCCCTTC.

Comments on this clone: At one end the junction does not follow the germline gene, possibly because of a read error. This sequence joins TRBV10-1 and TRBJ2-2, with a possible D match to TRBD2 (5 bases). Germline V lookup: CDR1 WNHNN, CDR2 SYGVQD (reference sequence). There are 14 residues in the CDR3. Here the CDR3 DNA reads TGCGCCCGCAGCTTACGGGGGAACACCGGGGAGCTGTTTTTT. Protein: CARSLRGNTGELFF.

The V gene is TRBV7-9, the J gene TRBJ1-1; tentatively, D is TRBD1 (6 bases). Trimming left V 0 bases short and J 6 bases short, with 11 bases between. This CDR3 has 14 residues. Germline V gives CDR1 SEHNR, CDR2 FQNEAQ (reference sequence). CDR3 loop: CASSLASGGPEAFF. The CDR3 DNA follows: TGTGCCAGCAGCTTAGCGAGTGGGGGCCCTGAAGCTTTCTTT. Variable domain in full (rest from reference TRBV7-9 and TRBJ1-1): DTGVSQNPRHKITKRGQNVTFRCDPISEHNRLYWYRQTLGQGPEFLTYFQNEAQLEKSRLLSDRFSAERPKGSFSTLEIQRTEQGDSAMYLCASSLASGGPEAFFGQGTRLTVV.